This TCR beta chain was documented in a study of blood T cell repertoires in COVID-19. About the research overall: COVID-19 samples from acute and convalescent phases originated in the United States, Italy and Spain.

Original handling: Reference gene primer amplification gave nucleated cell count estimates. Measured with immunoSEQ multiplex PCR; TCRdb has only the in-frame clones, and not every one. D and trimming come from the DNA, and the V and J calls and clone size come from that table. The sample holds about 70,000 clones, approximately 86% seen once. This clone appeared once. The source material was peripheral blood. The sequence came from a human donor in a cohort sampled during active COVID-19.

DNA of the CDR3: TGCGCCAGCAGCCGCGGGAACTCCGGCTACACCTTC. Translated: CASSRGNSGYTF. The V call is TRBV5-1, the J call TRBJ1-2; D is ambiguous. V lost 4 bases and J 8 bases, leaving 12 bases between the germline ends. This CDR3 has 12 amino acids. CDR1 and CDR2 (germline): SGHRS, YFSETQ.